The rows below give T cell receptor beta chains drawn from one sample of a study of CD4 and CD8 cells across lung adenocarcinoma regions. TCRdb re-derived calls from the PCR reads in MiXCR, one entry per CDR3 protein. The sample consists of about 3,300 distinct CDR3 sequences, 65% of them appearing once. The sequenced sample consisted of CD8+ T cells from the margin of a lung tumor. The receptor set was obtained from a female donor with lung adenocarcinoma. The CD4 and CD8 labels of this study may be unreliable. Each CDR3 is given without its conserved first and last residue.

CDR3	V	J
ASSDLGTSGSYEQF	TRBV6-1	TRBJ2-1
ASTPPGQYEAF	TRBV6-1	TRBJ1-1
ASSVASPDTQY	TRBV9	TRBJ2-3
ASSSDGTQY	TRBV7-8	TRBJ2-5
ASSDFSNSGNTIY	TRBV6-1	TRBJ1-3
AISELVSRQGARYT	TRBV10-3	TRBJ1-2
ASSTLRYNEQF	TRBV7-2	TRBJ2-1
ASSSRWGVRNEQF	TRBV7-2	NA
AWTGHMNTEAF	TRBV30	TRBJ1-1
ASLPGRADTQY	TRBV7-8	TRBJ2-3
ASSYSASGVTYEQY	TRBV6-5	NA
ASSDGVGQQETQY	TRBV6-1	TRBJ2-5
ASKRTGESGEQY	TRBV6-1	NA
ASSSAPTGGYNEQF	TRBV6-5	TRBJ2-1
ASSFGSGRAETQY	TRBV7-2	TRBJ2-5
ASSSLAGSATVNEQF	TRBV11-3	TRBJ2-1
ASSARADSPLH	TRBV6-1	TRBJ1-6
ASSEITEEQF	TRBV6-1	TRBJ2-1